The clone carrying this T cell receptor (beta chain) was detected once. This entry is derived from a study of blood T cell repertoires in COVID-19. Looking at the study overall: From the United States, Italy and Spain came samples of acute and convalescent COVID-19.

Germline assignment: CDR1 LGHDT and CDR2 YNNKEL (reference sequence). V was clipped by 1 base and J by 1 base, with 9 bases between them. This CDR3 region has 15 residues. Authors' processing steps: Estimation of nucleated cell counts was performed using reference gene primer amplification. Method: immunoSEQ multiplex PCR; TCRdb's copy keeps in-frame clones and lacks some. V and J calls and clone size are as listed in that table; D and trimming were resolved from the DNA. The table includes around 230,000 clones, around 89% detected once. Participants were aged 18 to 89 years, lived in 24 US areas, and enrolled virtually.

Sequenced sample: PBMCs or T cells enriched from blood (not recorded which). V is TRBV3-1 (or the pseudogene TRBV3-2) and J is TRBJ2-3, with a tentative D call TRBD1 (5 bases). The sequence derives from a woman in her 40s with acute COVID-19. The DNA for the CDR3 is TGTGCCAGCAGCCAAGGGACATCAGGCACAGATACGCAGTATTTT. Translating gives CASSQGTSGTDTQYF.